These 6 T cell receptor beta chains originate from one sample sequenced in a study of T cells after yellow fever vaccination. MiXCR, applied by TCRdb to the 5' RACE reads, yields one record per CDR3 protein. The table records some 320,000 distinct CDR3 sequences, 8.5% to 10% of them present only once. Here the sequenced sample was PBMCs, taken on the day of the first yellow fever vaccination. The source of these receptors is a man between 18 and 29 years old who received the YFV17D yellow fever vaccine.

This chain joins TRBV20-1 and TRBJ2-4, with TRBD1 identical over 7 bases. The CDR3 is 14 amino acids. The germline CDR1 and CDR2 sequences are DFQATT and SNEGSKA (reference sequence). The V and J ends lost 0 bases and 6 bases, in that order; junction bases with no gene match: 5. The CDR3 bases are TGCAGTGCTAGAGACTACAGGGGCGGAAACATTCAGTACTTC. It yields the protein CSARDYRGGNIQYF.

The rearrangement links TRBV7-9 to TRBJ2-5, with TRBD1 matching over 8 bases. The CDR3 extends over 14 amino acids. Trimming took 5 bases from V and 5 from J; bases not matched to a gene: 7. The germline CDR1 and CDR2 sequences are SEHNR and FQNEAQ (reference sequence). The CDR3 is CASSPQGGRETQYF. CDR3 in DNA: TGTGCCAGCAGCCCACAGGGGGGTCGGGAGACCCAGTACTTC.

Many counts were recorded for this clonotype. The chain couples TRBV5-1 to TRBJ2-7; the D gene is possibly TRBD1 (6 bases). CDR3 length: 13 residues. Trimming left V 4 bases short and J 4 bases short, with 12 bases between. CDR1 SGHRS and CDR2 YFSETQ come from the germline V gene. CDR3 region: CASSPQGTYEQYV. In DNA form, the CDR3 reads TGCGCCAGCAGCCCACAGGGAACTTACGAGCAGTACGTC.

The chain combines TRBV4-3 with TRBJ1-1; 7 bases agree with TRBD1. This CDR3 has 12 residues. From germline, CDR1 is LGHNA and CDR2 YSLEER. V shed 4 bases, J shed 6 bases, and the junction held 2 bases outside the gene matches. The CDR3 reads CASSLGQAEAFF. The CDR3 DNA reads as TGCGCCAGCAGCCTAGGACAGGCTGAAGCTTTCTTT.

The rearrangement uses TRBV7-9 and TRBJ2-2; 10 nucleotides align to TRBD1. The CDR3 contains 16 residues. Germline-derived CDR1 and CDR2 are SEHNR and FQNEAQ (reference sequence). Losses at the gene ends were 7 bases for V and 5 bases for J; bases not matched to a gene: 10. This CDR3 is CASNPDRGRGTGELFF. CDR3 sequence (DNA): TGTGCCAGCAACCCCGACAGGGGGCGCGGAACCGGGGAGCTGTTTTTT.

This clonotype was detected ten times or more. The J gene is TRBJ2-1, the V gene TRBV7-2, with 11 bases that match TRBD2. J gave up 4 bases and V 4 bases, and 6 bases lay outside the gene matches. The V gene's germline CDR1 is SGHTA and CDR2 FQGNSA. CDR3 length: 16 residues. Here the CDR3 reads CASSSPTSGAYNEQFF. The CDR3 DNA follows: TGTGCCAGCAGCTCGCCGACTAGCGGGGCTTACAATGAGCAGTTCTTC.